The rows below give T cell receptor beta chains drawn from one sample of a study of shared clonotypes between healthy human individuals. Using immunoSEQ multiplex PCR, the repertoire was profiled, and TCRdb retains in-frame clones only, with some absent. This sample yields approximately 1.4 million clones, of which under 99% are seen a single time; around 0.45% belongs to the top ten. The material sequenced was naive CD4+ T cells sorted from blood. Receptor source: a man aged 30 to 45 in good health. The CDR3 runs from the conserved cysteine through the conserved F or W. The order of the fields is D gene, clone size, J gene, V gene, CDR3 DNA, CDR3 protein. The D gene is left open where the match is weak. Some rows have no size entry. The others give once, few or many, or a class for an expanded clone.

- - TRBJ2-3 TRBV5-5 TGTGCCAGCAGCTTAAAGGACACGGAATCCACAGATACGCAGTATTTT CASSLKDTESTDTQYF
- - TRBJ2-7 TRBV11-2 TGTGCCAGCAGCGGCCGGGACTGGTCATACGAGCAGTACTTC CASSGRDWSYEQYF
- - TRBJ2-7 TRBV5-1 TGCGCCAGCAGCTCGGGCCCCGGGCGGAACGAGCAGTACTTC CASSSGPGRNEQYF
TRBD1 - TRBJ1-1 TRBV2 TGTGCCAGCAGAGAACAGGGGGCGAGCACTGAAGCTTTCTTT CASREQGASTEAFF
TRBD2 - TRBJ2-2 TRBV12-5 TGTGCTAGTGGTAGCGGGAGGGCCACCGGGGAGCTGTTTTTT CASGSGRATGELFF
TRBD2 - TRBJ2-1 TRBV7-3 TGTGCCAGCAGCCCGGCGATAGCGGGATGGGGCAATGAGCAGTTCTTC CASSPAIAGWGNEQFF
- - TRBJ2-7 TRBV23-1 TGCGCCAGCATCTCCATCAGGAGGGTCTACGAGCAGTACTTC CASISIRRVYEQYF
- - TRBJ1-1 TRBV5-6 TGTGCCAGCAGCTTGTTTCGGGGCGCTGGAGCTTTCTTT CASSLFRGAGAFF
TRBD2 - TRBJ2-1 TRBV7-6 TGTGCCAGCAGCTTGAGTCGCGGGAGCGAGGGCAATGAGCAGTTCTTC CASSLSRGSEGNEQFF
- - TRBJ2-3 TRBV11-2 TGTGCCAGCAGCTTAGATCAAGGGCCCGGCACAGATACGCAGTATTTT CASSLDQGPGTDTQYF
- - TRBJ1-1 TRBV19 TGTGCCAGTAAGTATGCTGGGGGCTTGAACACTGAAGCTTTCTTT CASKYAGGLNTEAFF
- - TRBJ1-3 TRBV4-2 TGTGCCAGCAGCCAAGAACGGCGGCACTCTGGAAACACCATATATTTT CASSQERRHSGNTIYF
- - TRBJ1-5 TRBV27 TGTGCCAGCAGTTTATTAGGCAGACATAGCAATCAGCCCCAGCATTTT CASSLLGRHSNQPQHF
- - TRBJ1-1 TRBV2 TGTGCCAGCGCTCGAGAAGTCGCGACTGAAGCTTTCTTT CASAREVATEAFF
- once TRBJ2-7 TRBV2 TGTGCCAGCAGTTTACAGGGTTTGAGCTCCTACGAGCAGTACTTC CASSLQGLSSYEQYF
- few TRBJ1-1 TRBV7-9 TGTGCCAGCAGCAGGAACAGGGAGGGCTTCACTGAAGCTTTCTTT CASSRNREGFTEAFF
- once TRBJ2-1 TRBV5-1 TGCGCCAGCAGCTCCACCTTGTCCATATTAGACAATGAGCAGTTCTTC CASSSTLSILDNEQFF
TRBD1 - TRBJ2-2 TRBV7-9 TGTGCCAGCAGCTCCGACAGGGGGCTATGGACCGGGGAGCTGTTTTTT CASSSDRGLWTGELFF
- - TRBJ2-3 TRBV29-1 TGCAGCGTTGTTAGACTTTCCATCACAGATACGCAGTATTTT CSVVRLSITDTQYF
- - TRBJ2-3 TRBV9 TGTGCCAGCAGCGTAGGCGGGACCCGCACAGATACGCAGTATTTT CASSVGGTRTDTQYF
TRBD2 - TRBJ2-5 TRBV9 TGTGCCAGCAGCGTAGCCGGGACTAGCGGTCAAGAGACCCAGTACTTC CASSVAGTSGQETQYF
- - TRBJ2-5 TRBV5-1 TGCGCCAGCACTATAACCGGGGACGAGACCCAGTACTTC CASTITGDETQYF
- - TRBJ2-1 TRBV28 TGTGCCAGCAGGGAGGGACAGCCCTACAATGAGCAGTTCTTC CASREGQPYNEQFF
TRBD1 - TRBJ1-2 TRBV7-9 TGTGCCAGCGGCCGACAGGGAGGCTTTCCCTATGGCTACACCTTC CASGRQGGFPYGYTF
- - TRBJ2-7 TRBV6-5 TGTGCCAGCAGTTCCATTCCGGACAGCTCCTACGAGCAGTACTTC CASSSIPDSSYEQYF
- once TRBJ2-1 TRBV19 TGTGCCAGTAGTATCGGGAAACCGAACTCCTACAATGAGCAGTTCTTC CASSIGKPNSYNEQFF
TRBD1 once TRBJ1-1 TRBV6-1 TGTGCCAGCAGTGTTGGACAGGGGGGCCTTGAGACTGAAGCTTTCTTT CASSVGQGGLETEAFF
- - TRBJ2-3 TRBV6-5 TGTGCCAGCAGTTACTCCAGGGGTGGAGATACGCAGTATTTT CASSYSRGGDTQYF
- - TRBJ2-7 TRBV21-1 TGTGCCAGCAAGTACGGGGGGACAGGGTACTCCTACGAGCAGTACTTC CASKYGGTGYSYEQYF
- - TRBJ1-1 TRBV28 TGTGCCAGCGGGAGCAGCATGAACACTGAAGCTTTCTTT CASGSSMNTEAFF
TRBD2 - TRBJ2-7 TRBV5-1 TGCGCCAGCAGCCCGGGGACTAGCGGGAGGACCTCCTACGAGCAGTACTTC CASSPGTSGRTSYEQYF
- - TRBJ1-4 TRBV5-1 TGCGCCAGCAGCAGTCAGGGTAAGGACGCTGAAAAACTGTTTTTT CASSSQGKDAEKLFF
- - TRBJ2-2 TRBV7-2 TGTGCCAGCAGCTTAGGAGGGGTCACCGGGGAGCTGTTTTTT CASSLGGVTGELFF
- - TRBJ2-7 TRBV5-6 TGTGCCAGCAGTTACGACAGAGAGCAGTACTTC CASSYDREQYF
- - TRBJ2-2 TRBV5-1 TGCGCCAGCAGCGTGACAGACCCCACCGGGGAGCTGTTTTTT CASSVTDPTGELFF
TRBD2 - TRBJ2-1 TRBV27 TGTGCCAGCAGTTCAATCGGGGGGATCTCCTACAATGAGCAGTTCTTC CASSSIGGISYNEQFF
TRBD2 - TRBJ2-5 TRBV10-3 TGTGCCATCAGGGCGGGGACTAGTAGAGAGACCCAGTACTTC CAIRAGTSRETQYF
- - TRBJ2-7 TRBV6-1 TGTGCCAGCAGAGAAGTTGGCGAGCAGTACTTC CASREVGEQYF
- - TRBJ1-4 TRBV7-9 TGTGCCAGCAGCCCAGGGACTCTGACTAATGAAAAACTGTTTTTT CASSPGTLTNEKLFF